These 25 T cell receptor beta chains were all obtained from the same sample, sequenced in a study of read filtering for tumor transcriptome and immune sequencing (dated by TCRdb to between 2020 and 2021). Sequencing used an Illumina HiSeq 4000. The Immunoverse kit was used to build TCR libraries from approximately 410 ng RNA, with molecular barcoded adaptors covering alpha/delta and beta/gamma chains. The public sequencing data were trimmed at Q25 with fastp and processed into clonotypes with MiXCR by TCRdb, which kept only in-frame beta chains. Entries are consolidated by CDR3 protein sequence, retaining the most common genes and DNA. The sample contains tens of thousands of distinct CDR3 sequences, approximately 12% of them found a single time. The biggest ten clones account for roughly 15% of the sample. Sequenced: a population of CD138-negative cells sorted from bone marrow. The intended sense of this specimen's cell subset or site label: bone marrow mononuclear cells depleted of CD138+ plasma/myeloma cells by negative magnetic selection. The receptors were sampled from a donor aged 40 or over with multiple myeloma.

This clonotype was seen at least ten times. V and J are TRBV5-1 and TRBJ2-1; TRBD2 matches at 9 bases. Germline values: CDR1 SGHRS, CDR2 YFSETQ. V gave up 1 base and J gave up 8 bases; unmatched junction bases: 4. This CDR3 has 14 amino acids. The CDR3 DNA is TGCGCCAGCAGCTTGACTAGCGGGCGATATGAGCAGTTCTTC. Its translation is CASSLTSGRYEQFF.

In this sample, this clonotype turned up a few times. This sequence may be a read error, since a much larger clone differs from it by one base. The chain joins TRBV5-1 to TRBJ2-5; 14 bases line up with TRBD2. Germline values: CDR1 SGHRS, CDR2 YFSETQ. The CDR3 has 16 residues. In DNA, the CDR3 is TGCACCAGCAGCCTGGGACTAGCGGGAGTAGGAGAGACCCAGTACTTC. Its protein is CTSSLGLAGVGETQYF.

This clonotype was seen many times. The V and J genes are TRBV7-9 and TRBJ2-1, with a tentative D call TRBD2 (5 bases). The CDR3 is made up of 15 amino acids. Germline CDR1 SEHNR, CDR2 FQNEAQ (reference sequence). Trimming took off 3 bases at V and 8 bases at J, with 17 bases between the two ends. The CDR3 loop is CASSFILGGSDEQFF. For the CDR3, the DNA is TGTGCCAGCAGCTTTATTTTGGGTGGGAGTGATGAGCAGTTCTTC.

Comment on this clonotype: A read error may be the cause here, since a much bigger clone is one base away. The DNA of the CDR3 is TGTGCCAGCAGCTTTCTTGGGGCGGCGAACACCGGGGAGCTGTCTTTT. Translated: CASSFLGAANTGELSF. V and J are TRBV7-2 and TRBJ2-2; D could derive from TRBD1 or TRBD2 (5 bases each). The V gene's germline CDR1 is SGHTA and CDR2 FQGNSA. The CDR3 is 16 residues long.

As regards this clonotype: One end of the junction fails to match germline, which may point to a read error. The V and J genes are TRBV5-1 and TRBJ2-1; unclear D gene. There are 15 residues in the CDR3. Germline loops: CDR1 SGHRS, CDR2 YFSETQ. The CDR3 sequence is CASSLGATSYNEEFF. In DNA form, the CDR3 reads TGCGCCAGCAGCTTGGGCGCGACTTCCTACAATGAGGAGTTCTTC.

This clonotype came up many times. The chain is built from TRBV11-2 and TRBJ2-1, with a possible D match to TRBD1 (5 bases). CDR1 is SGHAT, CDR2 FQNNGV, per germline. This CDR3 is built from 15 residues. The V end lost 4 bases, the J end lost 8 bases, and 18 bases lay between the germline ends. CDR3 DNA: TGTGCCAGCAGCTCACCCAGGGCTTCAAGAGATGAGCAGTTCTTC. Its translation: CASSSPRASRDEQFF.

This clonotype appeared many times. This chain links TRBV20-1 with TRBJ2-1; unclear D gene. Per the germline V gene, CDR1 is DFQATT and CDR2 is SNEGSKA (reference sequence). The CDR3 extends over 13 amino acids. Between the trimmed V and J ends, which lost 6 bases and 0 bases, there was a span of 9 bases. The CDR3 sequence is CSATVGSYNEQFF. The CDR3 DNA sequence: TGCAGTGCGACGGTAGGCTCCTACAATGAGCAGTTCTTC.

By its share, this clonotype is medium-sized. V usage is TRBV4-3 and J usage is TRBJ2-1; 7 nucleotides agree with TRBD1. Germline CDR1 reads LGHNA; CDR2 reads YSLEER. This CDR3 comprises 16 residues. V dropped 0 bases and J dropped 4; count of bases not matched to a gene: 6. The CDR3 nucleotides read TGCGCCAGCAGCCAAGATCTTACAGGGGTATACAATGAGCAGTTCTTC. Residues: CASSQDLTGVYNEQFF.

This clonotype was seen more than once but under ten times. This may stem from a read error, because a much larger clone lies one nucleotide away. This sequence joins TRBV5-1 and TRBJ2-5; 8 nucleotides line up with TRBD1. The CDR3 length is 14 residues. CDR1 and CDR2 (germline): SGHRS, YFSETQ. Unmatched junction bases numbered 10, after V lost 7 bases and J lost 5 bases. The CDR3 coding sequence is TGCGCCAGCCGCCTAGACAGGGGAAGGGAGACCCAGTACTTC. Its protein product is CASRLDRGRETQYF.

The chain uses TRBV4-3 and TRBJ1-4; D is unresolved. V gave up 6 bases and J gave up 2 bases, with 16 bases separating them. Germline CDR1 is LGHNA and CDR2 is YSLEER. The CDR3 consists of 16 residues. In nucleotides, the CDR3 is TGCGCCAGCAGTCTGGGGTTAGGATTGACTAATGAAAAACTGTTTTTT. It codes for CASSLGLGLTNEKLFF.

This clonotype was counted ten times or more. This chain uses TRBV5-1 with TRBJ1-1, with TRBD1 identical over 7 bases. Germline values: CDR1 SGHRS, CDR2 YFSETQ. CDR3 length equals 15 residues. V lost 0 bases and J lost 0; bases outside the gene matches: 2. The CDR3 sequence: CASSLEGQMNTEAFF. CDR3 DNA: TGCGCCAGCAGCTTGGAGGGACAGATGAACACTGAAGCTTTCTTT. The full variable domain, in which reference TRBV5-1 and TRBJ1-1 provide the parts outside the CDR3, is KAGVTQTPRYLIKTRGQQVTLSCSPISGHRSVSWYQQTPGQGLQFLFEYFSETQRNKGNFPGRFSGRQFSNSRSEMNVSTLELGDSALYLCASSLEGQMNTEAFFGQGTRLTVV.

A single count supports this clonotype. The likely explanation is a read error, given a far larger clone one base away. This sequence joins TRBV11-2 and TRBJ2-3, with D perhaps TRBD1 or TRBD2 (5 bases each). Germline lookup yields CDR1 SGHAT and CDR2 FQNNGV. The CDR3 contains 17 residues. This chain's CDR3 is CASSPTGPTASTETQYF. Written as DNA, the CDR3 is TGTGCCAGCAGCCCCACAGGACCGACAGCTAGCACAGAAACGCAGTATTTT.

This clonotype was found many times. The V and J genes are TRBV4-3 and TRBJ2-1; 7 bases match TRBD2. CDR3 length equals 16 residues. CDR1 is LGHNA and CDR2 is YSLEER in the germline V gene. The V gene end was trimmed by 4 bases and the J gene end by 5 bases; junction bases not matched to a gene: 11. The CDR3 region has the DNA TGCGCCAGCAGCCCTTTCAGTCTAGCGGAACACAATGAGCAGTTCTTC. This translates into CASSPFSLAEHNEQFF.

Details on this clonotype: At one boundary the junction diverges from the germline segment, which might be a read error. This chain uses TRBV20-1 with TRBJ1-5; D is ambiguous. The length of the CDR3 is 15 residues. The germline CDR1 and CDR2 sequences are DFQATT and SNEGSKA (reference sequence). Written as DNA, the CDR3 is TGCAGTGCCTTGGGTCCCGCAGTGAGCAATGAGCCCCCGCATTTT. Its protein product is CSALGPAVSNEPPHF.

In its sample, this clonotype was seen many times. The chain joins TRBV10-3 to TRBJ2-1, with D perhaps matching TRBD1 or TRBD2 (6 bases each). The V end lost 0 bases, the J end lost 4 bases, and 25 bases lay between the germline ends. The CDR3 is 20 amino acids. CDR1 is ENHRY, CDR2 SYGVKD, per germline. The CDR3: CAISESKGDRSGAGYNEQFF. The CDR3 region has the DNA TGTGCCATCAGTGAGTCGAAGGGAGACAGATCGGGGGCGGGGTACAATGAGCAGTTCTTC.

This clonotype was detected ten times or more. V is TRBV20-1 and J is TRBJ1-5; possible D gene TRBD1, 5 bases. Germline CDR1 and CDR2: DFQATT and SNEGSKA (reference sequence). V was shortened by 0 bases and J by 7 bases, with 13 bases between the two germline ends. There are 14 residues in the CDR3. The CDR3 sequence is CSAREPRGEQPQHF. The CDR3 DNA reads as TGCAGTGCTAGAGAGCCCCGGGGGGAACAGCCCCAGCATTTT.

This clonotype has a count of ten or more. The chain uses TRBV20-1 and TRBJ2-1, with D possibly matching TRBD2 (5 bases). Germline CDR1 reads DFQATT; CDR2 reads SNEGSKA (reference sequence). V was trimmed by 3 bases and J by 6 bases, leaving 21 bases between them. CDR3 size: 16 residues. The CDR3 protein is CSARNSRGPLGNEQFF. In DNA, the CDR3 is TGCAGTGCTAGGAATTCCCGGGGTCCTTTGGGCAATGAGCAGTTCTTC.

Ten or more counts support this clonotype. CDR3 DNA sequence: TGTGCCAGTAGTATCGACGTAAACCAAGAGACCCAGTACTTC. It specifies CASSIDVNQETQYF. The genes are TRBV19 and TRBJ2-5; D is unclear. This CDR3 is 14 amino acids long. From germline, CDR1 is LNHDA and CDR2 SQIVND (reference sequence). The V end was cut by 3 bases, the J end by 0 bases, with 8 bases between.

Ten or more counts support this clonotype. This chain joins TRBV11-3 and TRBJ2-5, with D perhaps matching TRBD1 or TRBD2 (5 bases each). The ends were cut back, 7 bases at V and 3 bases at J, with 12 bases in the middle. The germline CDR1 and CDR2 sequences are SGHNT and YENEEA. The CDR3 runs to 13 residues. The CDR3 nucleotides read TGTGCCAGCACCAAACGAGGGGAAGAGACCCAGTACTTC. This translates into CASTKRGEETQYF.

Note on this clonotype: At one end the junction does not follow the germline gene, possibly because of a read error. The chain joins TRBV5-1 to TRBJ2-1, with 7 bases lining up with TRBD2. The CDR3 covers 15 residues. Germline V gene data show CDR1 as SGHRS and CDR2 as YFSETQ. CDR3 residues: CAGRQNERDYSEQFF. CDR3 in DNA: TGCGCAGGCAGGCAAAATGAGCGGGACTACAGTGAGCAGTTCTTC.

This clonotype showed up many times. The chain joins TRBV19 to TRBJ1-4, with no clear D. Trimming shortened V by 5 bases and J by 7 bases, and 17 bases separated the two germline ends. The CDR3 is 15 residues long. Germline CDR1 and CDR2: LNHDA and SQIVND (reference sequence). The CDR3 DNA reads TGTGCCAGTAGTGTGACGGGAGGCAGAAGTGAAAAACTGTTTTTT. Encoded protein: CASSVTGGRSEKLFF.

This clonotype has a count of ten or more. J is TRBJ2-7 and V is TRBV20-1, with 7 bases aligning to TRBD2. The CDR3 has 12 amino acids. The V gene end was trimmed by 5 bases and the J gene end by 5 bases; junction bases not matched to a gene: 6. Germline CDR1 and CDR2: DFQATT and SNEGSKA (reference sequence). The CDR3 loop is CSAWEGQDEQYF. CDR3 DNA: TGCAGTGCTTGGGAGGGCCAGGACGAGCAGTACTTC.

This clonotype appeared a few times. V is TRBV7-2 and J is TRBJ2-1; 15 bases are shared with TRBD2. Per germline, CDR1 SGHTA and CDR2 FQGNSA. The CDR3 totals 14 residues. V shed 4 bases and J 14 bases; nucleotides not matched to a gene: 6. This CDR3 reads CASSSGLAGGYEFF. In nucleotides, the CDR3 is TGTGCCAGCAGCTCGGGACTAGCGGGAGGCTACGAGTTCTTC.

This clonotype has only one observation. This may arise from a read error, as a much more abundant clone is one base away. The chain has TRBV6-6 and TRBJ2-3; 7 bases agree with TRBD1. CDR1 and CDR2 from the germline V gene are MNHNY and SVGAGI (reference sequence). There are 14 residues in the CDR3. Unmatched junction bases numbered 9, after V lost 4 bases and J lost 8 bases. The CDR3 is CASSLNRGSGTQYF. DNA for the CDR3: TGTGCCAGCAGTTTGAACAGGGGATCAGGTACGCAGTATTTT.

There are many counts of this clonotype. The chain recombines TRBV7-9 with TRBJ2-1, with 9 bases that match TRBD1. CDR3 length: 15 amino acids. V lost 1 base to trimming and J lost 8 bases; unmatched junction nucleotides: 6. Germline CDR1 and CDR2: SEHNR and FQNEAQ (reference sequence). CDR3 sequence (DNA): TGTGCCAGCAGCTTAGTGGGACAGGGAACGTATGAGCAGTTCTTC. Translating it yields CASSLVGQGTYEQFF. Full variable domain (rest looked up from reference TRBV7-9 and TRBJ2-1): DTGVSQNPRHKITKRGQNVTFRCDPISEHNRLYWYRQTLGQGPEFLTYFQNEAQLEKSRLLSDRFSAERPKGSFSTLEIQRTEQGDSAMYLCASSLVGQGTYEQFFGPGTRLTVL.